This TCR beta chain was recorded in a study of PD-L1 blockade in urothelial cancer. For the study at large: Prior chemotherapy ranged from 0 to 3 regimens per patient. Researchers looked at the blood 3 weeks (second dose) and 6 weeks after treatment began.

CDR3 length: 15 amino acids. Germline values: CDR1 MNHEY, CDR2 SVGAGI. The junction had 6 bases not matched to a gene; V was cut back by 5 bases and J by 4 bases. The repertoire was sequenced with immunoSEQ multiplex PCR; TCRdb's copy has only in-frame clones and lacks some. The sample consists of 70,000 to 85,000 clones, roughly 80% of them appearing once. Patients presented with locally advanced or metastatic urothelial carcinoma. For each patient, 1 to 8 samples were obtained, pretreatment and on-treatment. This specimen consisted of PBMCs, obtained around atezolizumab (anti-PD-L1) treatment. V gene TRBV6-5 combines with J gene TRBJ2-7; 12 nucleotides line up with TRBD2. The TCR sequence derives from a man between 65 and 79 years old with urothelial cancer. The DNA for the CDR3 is TGTGCCAGCAGTACCACGGGACTAGCGGGTTACGAGCAGTACTTC. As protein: CASSTTGLAGYEQYF.